This TCR beta chain was retrieved from a study of cytomegalovirus exposure and HLA in healthy donors. Study-wide results and limits: Cytomegalovirus-associated TCR beta chains were listed, numbering 150 to 200. In a later analysis, HLA-C alleles had the fewest associated TCRs, DRB1 alleles the most.

PCR amplification relied on 60 Vbeta primers (plus 13 Jbeta primers). Sequencing was performed with immunoSEQ multiplex PCR; in TCRdb, only in-frame clones are kept and a portion is missing. Here the sample spans 75,000 to 90,000 clones, about 80% being singletons. CDR1 and CDR2 (germline): MNHNY, SVGAGI (reference sequence). CDR3 length: 14 amino acids. Trimming took 2 bases from V and 0 from J, leaving 6 bases between them. Points on this clone: Its antigen is currently unknown.

The sample comprised PBMCs. This receptor was obtained from a man aged 45-65 years in good health and CMV-seronegative. The rearrangement joins TRBV6-6 to TRBJ2-3, with a possible D match to TRBD1 (5 bases). CDR3 DNA sequence: TGTGCCAGCAGTTACAGGGGTAGCACAGATACGCAGTATTTT. Encoded protein: CASSYRGSTDTQYF.